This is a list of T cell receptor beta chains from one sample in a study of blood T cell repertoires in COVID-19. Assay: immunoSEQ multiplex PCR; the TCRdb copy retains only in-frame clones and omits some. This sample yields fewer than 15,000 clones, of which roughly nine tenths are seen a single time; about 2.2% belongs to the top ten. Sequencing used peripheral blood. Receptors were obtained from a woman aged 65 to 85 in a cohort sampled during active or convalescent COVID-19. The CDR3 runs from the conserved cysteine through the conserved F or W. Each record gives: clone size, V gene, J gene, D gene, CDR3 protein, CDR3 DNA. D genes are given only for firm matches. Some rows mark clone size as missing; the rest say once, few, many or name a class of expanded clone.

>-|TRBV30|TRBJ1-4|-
CAWSRVVSNEKLFF
TGTGCCTGGAGCCGGGTGGTATCTAATGAAAAACTGTTTTTT
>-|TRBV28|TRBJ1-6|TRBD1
CASSPQGLTDSPLHF
TGTGCCAGCAGTCCACAGGGGCTTACGGATTCACCCCTCCACTTT
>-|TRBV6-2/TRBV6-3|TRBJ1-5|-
CASTPDRFNQPQHF
TGTGCCAGCACCCCGGACAGATTCAATCAGCCCCAGCATTTT
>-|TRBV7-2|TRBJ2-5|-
CASSSHGPGETQYF
TGTGCCAGCAGCTCACACGGCCCCGGGGAGACCCAGTACTTC
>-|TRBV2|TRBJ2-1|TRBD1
CASKLRDSTYNEQFF
TGTGCCAGCAAACTCCGGGACAGCACCTACAATGAGCAGTTCTTC
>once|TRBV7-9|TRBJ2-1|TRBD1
CASSYDRGAYNEQFF
TGTGCCAGCAGTTATGACAGGGGTGCCTACAATGAGCAGTTCTTC
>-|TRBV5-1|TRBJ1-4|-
CASSRGFNEKLFF
TGCGCCAGCAGCCGGGGTTTTAATGAAAAACTGTTTTTT
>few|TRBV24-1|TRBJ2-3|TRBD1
CATSDRYHRSTGITDTQYF
TGTGCCACCAGTGATAGGTATCATCGGTCGACAGGGATTACAGATACGCAGTATTTT
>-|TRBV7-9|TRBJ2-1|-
CASSPRMLGPSSSYNEQFF
TGTGCCAGCAGCCCCCGGATGTTAGGTCCTAGTAGCTCCTACAATGAGCAGTTCTTC
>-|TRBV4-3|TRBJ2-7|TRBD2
CASSQEGGDYEQYF
TGCGCCAGCAGCCAAGAGGGGGGGGACTACGAGCAGTACTTC
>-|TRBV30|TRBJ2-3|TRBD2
CAWSVGLDTADTQYF
TGTGCCTGGAGTGTAGGACTAGATACCGCAGATACGCAGTATTTT
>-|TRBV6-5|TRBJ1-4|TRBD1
CASSYRQGGEKLFF
TGTGCCAGCAGCTACCGACAGGGAGGTGAAAAACTGTTTTTT
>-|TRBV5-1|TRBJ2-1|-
CASSLQGLSYNEQFF
TGCGCCAGCAGCCTTCAGGGCCTCTCCTACAATGAGCAGTTCTTC
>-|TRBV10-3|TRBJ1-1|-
CAISDLGVYKNTEAFF
TGTGCCATCAGTGATTTAGGGGTTTACAAGAACACTGAAGCTTTCTTT
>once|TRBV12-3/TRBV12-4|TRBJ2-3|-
CASSPQSVAQYF
TGTGCCAGCAGTCCCCAATCGGTCGCGCAGTATTTT
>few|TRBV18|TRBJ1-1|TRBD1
CASSPLSGTVPEAFF
TGTGCCAGCTCACCACTGTCCGGGACAGTACCTGAAGCTTTCTTT
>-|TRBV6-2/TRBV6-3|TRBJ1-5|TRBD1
CASSYNPEARQGASNQPQHF
TGTGCCAGCAGTTACAATCCGGAAGCCCGACAGGGGGCTAGCAATCAGCCCCAGCATTTT
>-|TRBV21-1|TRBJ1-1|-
CASSKGTGQGGFAEAFF
TGTGCCAGCAGCAAAGGAACGGGACAGGGAGGGTTTGCTGAAGCTTTCTTT
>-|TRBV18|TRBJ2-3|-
CASSPGVTDTQYF
TGTGCCAGCTCACCTGGAGTTACAGATACGCAGTATTTT
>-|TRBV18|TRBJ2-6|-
CASSPAWSGANVLTF
TGTGCCAGCTCACCAGCGTGGTCCGGGGCCAACGTCCTGACTTTC
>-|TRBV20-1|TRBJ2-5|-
CSETGQETQYF
TGCAGTGAGACAGGCCAAGAGACCCAGTACTTC
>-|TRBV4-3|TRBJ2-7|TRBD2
CASSLLRGGVSPLYEQYF
TGCGCCAGCAGCCTGCTGCGGGGGGGCGTTTCTCCCCTCTACGAGCAGTACTTC
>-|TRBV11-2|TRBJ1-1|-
CASSLVAGVFEAFF
TGTGCCAGCAGCTTAGTCGCAGGGGTTTTCGAAGCTTTCTTT
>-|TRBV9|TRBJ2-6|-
CASSVAGTGANVLTF
TGTGCCAGCAGCGTTGCCGGGACTGGGGCCAACGTCCTGACTTTC
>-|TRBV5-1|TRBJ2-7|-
CASSSHSQSYEQYF
TGCGCCAGCAGCTCCCACAGTCAGAGCTACGAGCAGTACTTC
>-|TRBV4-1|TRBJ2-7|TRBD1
CASSTTGADEQYF
TGCGCCAGCAGCACAACAGGGGCCGACGAGCAGTACTTC
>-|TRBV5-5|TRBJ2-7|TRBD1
CASSGTGGSSYEQYF
TGTGCCAGCAGCGGGACAGGGGGTAGTTCCTACGAGCAGTACTTC
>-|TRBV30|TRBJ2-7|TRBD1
CAWSRDRGDQQYF
TGTGCCTGGAGTCGAGACAGGGGAGATCAGCAGTACTTC
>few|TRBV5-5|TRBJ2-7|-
CASSLAQGSYEQYF
TGTGCCAGCAGCTTGGCCCAGGGTAGCTACGAGCAGTACTTC
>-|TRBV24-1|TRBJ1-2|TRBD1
CATSDPGQGANYGYTF
TGTGCCACCAGTGACCCCGGACAGGGGGCTAACTATGGCTACACCTTC
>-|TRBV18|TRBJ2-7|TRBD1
CASSTTGGRYEQYF
TGTGCCAGCTCAACGACAGGGGGGCGCTACGAGCAGTACTTC
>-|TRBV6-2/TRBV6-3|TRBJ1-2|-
CASSYSPRNYGYTF
TGTGCCAGCAGTTACTCGCCCAGGAACTATGGCTACACCTTC
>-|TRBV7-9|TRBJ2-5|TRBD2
CASSRGDLQETQYF
TGTGCCAGCAGCCGGGGGGACCTTCAAGAGACCCAGTACTTC
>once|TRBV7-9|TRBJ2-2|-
CASSLSRGRGGTGELFF
TGTGCCAGCAGCTTATCCCGTGGTAGGGGGGGCACCGGGGAGCTGTTTTTT
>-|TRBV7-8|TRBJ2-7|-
CASSLAYFSYEQYF
TGTGCCAGCAGCTTAGCCTATTTTTCCTACGAGCAGTACTTC
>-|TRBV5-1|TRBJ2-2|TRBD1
CASSLTGGLIGELFF
TGCGCCAGCAGCTTAACAGGGGGCTTGATCGGGGAGCTGTTTTTT
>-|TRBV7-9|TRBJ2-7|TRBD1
CASSRDSLSYEQYF
TGTGCCAGCAGCCGGGACAGTCTCTCCTACGAGCAGTACTTC
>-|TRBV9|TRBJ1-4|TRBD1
CASSSGGFGKLFF
TGTGCCAGCAGCTCAGGGGGTTTCGGAAAACTGTTTTTT
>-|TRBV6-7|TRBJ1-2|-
CASSWTESNYGYTF
TGTGCCAGCAGCTGGACTGAATCTAACTATGGCTACACCTTC
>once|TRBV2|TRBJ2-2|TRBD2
CASRGLAVITGELFF
TGTGCCAGCAGAGGACTAGCGGTGATCACCGGGGAGCTGTTTTTT
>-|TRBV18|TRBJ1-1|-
CASSLRVGGAFF
TGTGCCAGCTCACTGAGGGTCGGAGGCGCTTTCTTT
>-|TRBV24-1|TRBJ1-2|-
CATPDSYGYTF
TGTGCCACCCCAGACAGTTATGGCTACACCTTC
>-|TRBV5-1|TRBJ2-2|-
CASSPYRDSGELFF
TGCGCCAGCAGCCCATACAGGGATTCCGGGGAGCTGTTTTTT
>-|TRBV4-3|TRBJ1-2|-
CASSQDVAGLSGYTF
TGCGCCAGCAGCCAAGATGTTGCAGGACTAAGTGGCTACACCTTC
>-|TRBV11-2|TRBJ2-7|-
CASSPLGGLFEQYF
TGTGCCAGCAGCCCCTTGGGGGGGCTATTCGAGCAGTACTTC
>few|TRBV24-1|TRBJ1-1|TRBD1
CATRQGTTTEAFF
TGTGCCACTAGACAGGGGACGACCACTGAAGCTTTCTTT
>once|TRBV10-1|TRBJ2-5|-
CASSELGQETQYF
TGCGCCAGCAGTGAGCTCGGCCAAGAGACCCAGTACTTC
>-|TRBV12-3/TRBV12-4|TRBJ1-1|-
CASRTDGGAEAFF
TGTGCCAGCAGAACAGACGGAGGCGCTGAAGCTTTCTTT
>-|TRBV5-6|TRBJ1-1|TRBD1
CASSSEGTANTEAFF
TGTGCCAGCAGCTCTGAGGGGACAGCTAACACTGAAGCTTTCTTT